This T cell receptor beta chain was profiled in a study of control samples from healthy donors and cancer patients. This clone appeared once. V lost 4 bases, J lost 4 bases, and 6 bases stayed unmatched. Germline values: CDR1 SQVTM, CDR2 ANQGSEA. The CDR3 extends over 14 amino acids. Assay used: immunoSEQ multiplex PCR; TCRdb lists only in-frame clones, some missing. The sample lists more than 60,000 clones, about 90% occurring once. The sequence came from a man in his sixties with colorectal cancer. The sequenced sample consisted of PBMCs. The chain uses TRBV29-1 and TRBJ2-1, with 8 bases fitting TRBD2. The CDR3 DNA follows: TGCAGCGTTGGACCGGGGGGGCCGTACAATGAGCAGTTCTTC. This gives the protein CSVGPGGPYNEQFF.